The 10 T cell receptor beta chains in this list originate from one sample, sequenced in a study of blood T cell repertoires in COVID-19. Clones were sequenced by immunoSEQ multiplex PCR, and TCRdb holds only the in-frame ones, with some missing. The profile shows approximately 260,000 clones, just under 90% of them singletons. Sample: peripheral blood. Receptor source: a woman between 40 and 55 years old with acute or convalescent COVID-19.

This clone was seen once. The chain recombines TRBV27 with TRBJ1-1; D may be TRBD1 (5 bases). V was trimmed by 3 bases and J by 0 bases, leaving 11 bases between them. Germline CDR1 and CDR2: MNHEY and SMNVEV (reference sequence). The CDR3 spans 15 residues. CDR3 in amino acids: CASSLGLGVNTEAFF. The CDR3 DNA sequence: TGTGCCAGCAGTTTGGGACTGGGCGTGAACACTGAAGCTTTCTTT.

This chain uses TRBV27 with TRBJ2-6; 7 bases map to TRBD1. The CDR3 is made up of 15 amino acids. Germline V gene lookup returns CDR1 MNHEY and CDR2 SMNVEV (reference sequence). The V and J ends lost 4 bases and 0 bases, in that order; junction bases with no gene match: 0. Here the CDR3 DNA reads TGTGCCAGCAGTTGGACAGGCTCTGGGGCCAACGTCCTGACTTTC. Translation: CASSWTGSGANVLTF.

J is TRBJ1-2 and V is TRBV18; 10 nucleotides match TRBD1. Germline CDR1 KGHSH, CDR2 LQKENI. The CDR3 has 14 amino acids. The trim removed 6 bases at V and 4 bases at J, leaving 5 bases unmatched. CDR3 DNA: TGTGCCAGCTCCAGGGACAGGGGTCGCTATGGCTACACCTTC. The encoded protein is CASSRDRGRYGYTF.

The chain uses TRBV10-3 and TRBJ1-2; D is ambiguous. Germline CDR1 and CDR2: ENHRY and SYGVKD. The CDR3 has 13 amino acids. The germline V and J ends were trimmed by 3 bases and 2 bases, with 7 bases remaining between them. The chain's CDR3 is CAISDSVNYGYTF. CDR3 DNA sequence: TGTGCCATCAGTGATTCAGTCAACTATGGCTACACCTTC.

V usage is TRBV21-1 and J usage is TRBJ1-2; the DNA was not used to check the table's D call, TRBD1. TRBV21-1 is given as a pseudogene. The CDR3 has 15 residues. The CDR3 bases are TGTGCCAGCAGGGGGGACAGGGGGGTTAACTATGGCTACACCTTC. It encodes CASRGDRGVNYGYTF.

V and J are TRBV24-1 and TRBJ1-2; no firm D call. The germline CDR1 and CDR2 sequences are KGHDR and SFDVKD. V was cut by 4 bases and J by 1 base, with 21 bases left in between. This CDR3 has 18 residues. CDR3 DNA sequence: TGTGCCACCAGTGACCCGGGAAGAGACTCCCGAGTTAACTATGGCTACACCTTC. Translated: CATSDPGRDSRVNYGYTF.

The chain combines TRBV6-4 with TRBJ1-1, with D possibly matching TRBD1 (5 bases). The CDR3 totals 16 residues. Germline CDR1 reads MRHNA; CDR2 reads SNTAGT. Trimming pared 6 bases from V and 4 bases from J, leaving 21 bases between. For the CDR3, the DNA is TGTGCCAGCAGCGGAAGCAGGGTAAAGGTGGGCACTGAAGCTTTCTTT. Amino acids: CASSGSRVKVGTEAFF.

J is TRBJ1-2 and V is TRBV6-5; possibly TRBD1 for D (6 bases). CDR1 is MNHEY, CDR2 SVGAGI, per germline. This CDR3 has 15 amino acids. V lost 4 bases and J 4 bases, leaving 16 bases between the germline ends. DNA for the CDR3: TGTGCCAGCAGTTCGATGACAGGTCTACCCTATGGCTACACCTTC. It encodes CASSSMTGLPYGYTF.

The J gene is TRBJ1-3, the V gene TRBV7-8, with D perhaps matching TRBD1 (5 bases). The CDR3 contains 14 residues. Germline V gene sequence: CDR1 SGHVS, CDR2 FQNEAQ. V dropped 4 bases and J dropped 1 base, with 8 bases sitting between them. The CDR3: CASSYGGSGNTIYF. For the CDR3, the DNA is TGTGCCAGCAGCTACGGGGGATCTGGAAACACCATATATTTT.

The rearrangement links TRBV19 to TRBJ2-1, with 9 bases matching TRBD2. Germline trimming cut 3 bases from V and 13 bases from J; bases unmatched to any gene: 7. Germline assignment: CDR1 LNHDA and CDR2 SQIVND (reference sequence). The length of the CDR3 is 13 residues. The CDR3 loop is CASSMVAGAPQFF. The CDR3 nucleotides are TGTGCCAGTAGTATGGTAGCGGGGGCTCCCCAGTTCTTC. Supplemented by reference TRBV19 and TRBJ2-1, the full variable domain reads DGGITQSPKYLFRKEGQNVTLSCEQNLNHDAMYWYRQDPGQGLRLIYYSQIVNDFQKGDIAEGYSVSREKKESFPLTVTSAQKNPTAFYLCASSMVAGAPQFFGPGTRLTVL.